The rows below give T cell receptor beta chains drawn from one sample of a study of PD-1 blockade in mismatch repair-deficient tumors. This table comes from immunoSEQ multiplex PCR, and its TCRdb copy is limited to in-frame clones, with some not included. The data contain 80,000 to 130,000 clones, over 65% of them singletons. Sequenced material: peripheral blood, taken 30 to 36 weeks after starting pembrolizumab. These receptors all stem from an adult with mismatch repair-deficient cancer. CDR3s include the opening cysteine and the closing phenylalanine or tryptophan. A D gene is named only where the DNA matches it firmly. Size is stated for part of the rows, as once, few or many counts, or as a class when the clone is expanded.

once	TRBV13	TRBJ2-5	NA	TGTGCCAGCAGCTTAGGCGCAGGGGGGGTAGAGACCCAGTACTTC	CASSLGAGGVETQYF
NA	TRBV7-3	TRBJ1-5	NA	TGTGCCAGCAGACCGCGGGACAATTGGCAGCCCCAGCATTTT	CASRPRDNWQPQHF
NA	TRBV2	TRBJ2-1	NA	TGTGCCAGCGGCATAGCCAATGAGCAGTTCTTC	CASGIANEQFF
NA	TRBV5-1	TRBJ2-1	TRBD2	TGCGCCAGCAGCCCGGGGACTAGCGGGAGAGGCCATGAGCAGTTCTTC	CASSPGTSGRGHEQFF
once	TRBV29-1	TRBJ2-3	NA	TGCAGCGTTGTTGGTGCGTCTCTCACAGATACGCAGTATTTT	CSVVGASLTDTQYF
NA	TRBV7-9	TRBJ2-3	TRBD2	TGTGCCAGCAGCGTAGCGGGAGGGTACACAGATACGCAGTATTTT	CASSVAGGYTDTQYF
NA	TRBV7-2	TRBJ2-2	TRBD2	TGTGCCAGCAGCTCGACTAGCGGGAGCGGCGGGGAGCTGTTTTTT	CASSSTSGSGGELFF
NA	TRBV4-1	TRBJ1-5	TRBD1	TGCGCCAGCAGCCAAGTCCCCAGGGGGGGGAGTGGCAATCAGCCCCAGCATTTT	CASSQVPRGGSGNQPQHF
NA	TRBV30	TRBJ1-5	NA	TGTGCCTGGAGTGCGACAGGATATAGCAATCAGCCCCAGCATTTT	CAWSATGYSNQPQHF
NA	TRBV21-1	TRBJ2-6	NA	TGTGCCAGCAGCCGGACCCTTGGTGATCAATCTCCATCTGGGGCCAACGTCCTGACTTTC	CASSRTLGDQSPSGANVLTF
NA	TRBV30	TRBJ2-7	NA	TGTGCCTGGAAGTTCACAGGATTACTCTACGAGCAGTACTTC	CAWKFTGLLYEQYF
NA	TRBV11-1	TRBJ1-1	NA	TGTGCCAGCAGCCCACGAGGGATCGGGGGGGCTACTGAAGCTTTCTTT	CASSPRGIGGATEAFF
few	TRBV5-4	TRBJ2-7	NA	TGTGCCAGCAGCTTGGGGGCTGGTCTTGAGAGGTCCTACGAGCAGTACTTC	CASSLGAGLERSYEQYF
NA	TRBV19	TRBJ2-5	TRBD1	TGTGCCAGTAGGCGACAGGGTTCGTACCAAGAGACCCAGTACTTC	CASRRQGSYQETQYF
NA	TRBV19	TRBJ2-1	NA	TGTGCCAGTAGTATAGTAACCGACAAGGATGAGCAGTTCTTC	CASSIVTDKDEQFF
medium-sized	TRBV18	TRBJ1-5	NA	TGTGCCAGCTCCGACGCCTCTCAGCCCCAGCATTTT	CASSDASQPQHF
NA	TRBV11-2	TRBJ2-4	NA	TGTGCCAGCAGCTTGATTCGGGGAGATGGAAACATTCAGTACTTC	CASSLIRGDGNIQYF
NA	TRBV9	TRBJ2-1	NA	TGTGCCAGCAGCGTAGTCGGGAGTTGGTACAATGAGCAGTTCTTC	CASSVVGSWYNEQFF
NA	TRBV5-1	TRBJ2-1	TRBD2	TGCGCCAGCAGCTATAGCGGGAGGGAGGTCAATGAGCAGTTCTTC	CASSYSGREVNEQFF
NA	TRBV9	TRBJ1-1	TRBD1	TGTGCCAGCAGCGTAGGGGGACAGGGCACTGAAGCTTTCTTT	CASSVGGQGTEAFF
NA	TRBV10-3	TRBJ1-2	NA	TGTGCCATCAGTGAGTCGAAAATAGGCTACACCTTC	CAISESKIGYTF
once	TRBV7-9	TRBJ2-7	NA	TGTGCCAGCAGCTTAGCGTTCGCTTACGAGCAGTACTTC	CASSLAFAYEQYF
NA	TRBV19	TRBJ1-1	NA	TGTGCCAGTAGTATTAATCTCCCAGGAGGGATAAGAGCTTTCTTT	CASSINLPGGIRAFF
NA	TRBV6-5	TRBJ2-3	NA	TGTGCCAGCAGTTCACGGGCAGATACGCAGTATTTT	CASSSRADTQYF
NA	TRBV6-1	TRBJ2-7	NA	TGTGCCAGCAGCGAATCCAGGACAAGCTCCTACGAGCAGTACTTC	CASSESRTSSYEQYF
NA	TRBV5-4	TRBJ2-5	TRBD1	TGTGCCAGCAGCTTCAACCCGACAGGGGGCGGCGAGACCCAGTACTTC	CASSFNPTGGGETQYF
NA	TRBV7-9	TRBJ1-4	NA	TGTGCCAGCAGCAGTAGGACGGCAACTAATGAAAAACTGTTTTTT	CASSSRTATNEKLFF
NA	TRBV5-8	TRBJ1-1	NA	TGTGCCAGCATCCGCTCGGCCGGCCGGGTGGGAGCTTTCTTT	CASIRSAGRVGAFF
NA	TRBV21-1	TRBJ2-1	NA	TGTGCCAGCTCCGCAGCGGGAGATACCTACAATGAGCAGTTCTTC	CASSAAGDTYNEQFF
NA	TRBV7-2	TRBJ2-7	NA	TGTGCCAGCAGCTCCCCCGGGACTCCGCCCTACGAGCAGTACTTC	CASSSPGTPPYEQYF
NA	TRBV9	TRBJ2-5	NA	TGTGCCAGCAGCGTCCGGGGGAGGGAGACCCAGTACTTC	CASSVRGRETQYF
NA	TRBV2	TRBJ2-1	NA	TGTGCCAGCAGTGAGCCTGACAATGAGCAGTTCTTC	CASSEPDNEQFF
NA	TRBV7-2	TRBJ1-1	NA	TGTGCCAGCAGCTTGGGGGCGTTCGGTGAAGCTTTCTTT	CASSLGAFGEAFF
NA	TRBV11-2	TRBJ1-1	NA	TGTGCCAGCAGCCCTATGGGGCAGGAAGCTTTCTTT	CASSPMGQEAFF
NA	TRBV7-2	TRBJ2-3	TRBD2	TGTGCCAGCAGCTTAGGCCTAGCGGGGATCACAGATACGCAGTATTTT	CASSLGLAGITDTQYF
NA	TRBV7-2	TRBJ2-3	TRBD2	TGTGCCAGCAGCTTAGATCCCCGGACTAGCGGGAGGGGCACAGATACGCAGTATTTT	CASSLDPRTSGRGTDTQYF
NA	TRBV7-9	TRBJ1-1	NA	TGTGCCAGCAGCTTAGGGCAGAAGAACACTGAAGCTTTCTTT	CASSLGQKNTEAFF
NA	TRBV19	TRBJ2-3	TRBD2	TGTGCCAGTAGTATATCTAGACTAGCGGGACCCACAGATACGCAGTATTTT	CASSISRLAGPTDTQYF
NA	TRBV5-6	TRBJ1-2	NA	TGTGCCAGCAGCCTCACGGACGTGGGCTACACCTTC	CASSLTDVGYTF
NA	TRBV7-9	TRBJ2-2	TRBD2	TGTGCCAGCAGCGATACGACTAGCGGGAGGGGTACCGGGGAGCTGTTTTTT	CASSDTTSGRGTGELFF
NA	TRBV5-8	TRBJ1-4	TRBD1	TGTGCCAGCAGCCTTTGGAGGGGGACAGCTAATGAAAAACTGTTTTTT	CASSLWRGTANEKLFF
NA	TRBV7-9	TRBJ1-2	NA	TGTGCCAGCAGCCAAATACAGGAGCTTAACTATGGCTACACCTTC	CASSQIQELNYGYTF
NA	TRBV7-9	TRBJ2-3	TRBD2	TGTGCCAGCAGCTTTAAACTAGCGGGAGAAGATACGCAGTATTTT	CASSFKLAGEDTQYF
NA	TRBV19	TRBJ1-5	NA	TGTGCCAGTAGTACAAACGGGAATCAGCCCCAGCATTTT	CASSTNGNQPQHF
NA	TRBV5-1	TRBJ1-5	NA	TGCGCCAGCAGCTTGGGTGGGGAACAGCCCCAGCATTTT	CASSLGGEQPQHF
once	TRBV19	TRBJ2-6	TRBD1	TGTGCCAGTAACAGGGGGCCTGGGGCCAACGTCCTGACTTTC	CASNRGPGANVLTF
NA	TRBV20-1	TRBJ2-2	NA	TGCAGTGCTAGGACAACCGGGGAGCTGTTTTTT	CSARTTGELFF
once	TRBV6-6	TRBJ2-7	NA	TGTGCCAGCAGCCCCCGGGCTAGCGCTAGCTCCTACGAGCAGTACTTC	CASSPRASASSYEQYF
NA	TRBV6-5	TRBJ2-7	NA	TGTGCCAGCAGTCGCCAGGGGCGCGAGCAGTACTTC	CASSRQGREQYF
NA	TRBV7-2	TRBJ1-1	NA	TGTGCCAGCAGCTTATCTTGGACAGTTCCTAACACTGAAGCTTTCTTT	CASSLSWTVPNTEAFF
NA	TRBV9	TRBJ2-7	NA	TGTGCCAGCAGCGTAGGGGCAGGGCGGACCTACGAGCAGTACTTC	CASSVGAGRTYEQYF
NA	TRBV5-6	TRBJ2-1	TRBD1	TGTGCCAGCAGCTTGGATACCGGGACAGCTTTCAATGAGCAGTTCTTC	CASSLDTGTAFNEQFF
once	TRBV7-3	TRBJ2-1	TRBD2	TGTGCCAGCAGCTTGGCGGGAGGGCCCGGCAATGAGCAGTTCTTC	CASSLAGGPGNEQFF
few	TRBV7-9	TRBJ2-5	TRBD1	TGTGCCAGCAGCCCCATTGACAGGGGCCAAGAGACCCAGTACTTC	CASSPIDRGQETQYF
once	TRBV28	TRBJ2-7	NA	TGTGCCAGCAGCCCCGACACGAAATCCTACGAGCAGTACTTC	CASSPDTKSYEQYF